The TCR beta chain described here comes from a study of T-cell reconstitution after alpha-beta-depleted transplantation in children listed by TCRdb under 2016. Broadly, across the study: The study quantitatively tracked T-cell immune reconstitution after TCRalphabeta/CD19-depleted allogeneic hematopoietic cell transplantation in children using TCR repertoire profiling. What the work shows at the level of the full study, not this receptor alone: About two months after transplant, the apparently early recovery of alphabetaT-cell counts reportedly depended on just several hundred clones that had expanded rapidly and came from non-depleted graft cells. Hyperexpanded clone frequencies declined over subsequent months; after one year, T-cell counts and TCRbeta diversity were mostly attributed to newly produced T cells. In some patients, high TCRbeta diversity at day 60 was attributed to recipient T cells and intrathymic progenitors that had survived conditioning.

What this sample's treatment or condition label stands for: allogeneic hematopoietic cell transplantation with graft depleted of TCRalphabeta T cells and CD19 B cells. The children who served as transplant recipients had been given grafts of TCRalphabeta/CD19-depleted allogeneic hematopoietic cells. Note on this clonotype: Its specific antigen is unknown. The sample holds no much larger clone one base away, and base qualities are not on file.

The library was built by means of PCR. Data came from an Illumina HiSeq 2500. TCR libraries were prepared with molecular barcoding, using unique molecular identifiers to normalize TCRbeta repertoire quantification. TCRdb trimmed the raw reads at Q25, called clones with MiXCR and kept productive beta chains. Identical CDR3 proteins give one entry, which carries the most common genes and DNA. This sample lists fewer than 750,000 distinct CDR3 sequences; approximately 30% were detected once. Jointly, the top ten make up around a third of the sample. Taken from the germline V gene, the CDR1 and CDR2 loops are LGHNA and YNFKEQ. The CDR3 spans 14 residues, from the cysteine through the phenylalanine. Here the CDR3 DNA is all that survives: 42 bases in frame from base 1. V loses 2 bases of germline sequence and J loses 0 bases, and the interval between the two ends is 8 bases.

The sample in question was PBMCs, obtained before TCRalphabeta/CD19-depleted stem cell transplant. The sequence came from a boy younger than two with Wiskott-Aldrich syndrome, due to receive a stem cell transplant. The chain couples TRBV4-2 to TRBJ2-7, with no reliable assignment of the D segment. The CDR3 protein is CASSQNLDSYEQYF. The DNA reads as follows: TGTGCCAGCAGCCAAAACTTGGACTCCTACGAGCAGTACTTC.